The clone carrying this T cell receptor (beta chain) was observed at least ten times. The patients, who had no history of other malignancies and had received no prior chemotherapy or radiotherapy, were all found to be node-negative on CT and PET/CT. Between the trimmed V and J ends, which lost 1 base and 6 bases, there was a span of 16 bases. The CDR3 is 17 amino acids. Germline CDR1 is MNHNS and CDR2 is SASEGT. This entry is derived from a study of prognosis after radiotherapy for stage I lung cancer. TCR beta CDR3 amplification from genomic DNA was performed by two-round multiplex PCR. It was primers specific to each TRBV and TRBJ gene that first-round PCR used. Each CDR3 protein gets one entry after TCRdb re-called the multiplex PCR reads with MiXCR. The table has 20,000 to 30,000 distinct CDR3 sequences, about 32% seen once.

The specimen was PBMCs, collected before or after stereotactic body radiation therapy (not recorded which). The chain recombines TRBV6-1 with TRBJ1-6, with D perhaps matching TRBD1 (5 bases). This receptor was identified in a donor at least 50 years old with non-small cell lung cancer. The CDR3: CASSEEVFGARNSPLHF. Written as DNA, the CDR3 is TGTGCCAGCAGTGAAGAGGTCTTTGGGGCCCGTAATTCACCCCTCCACTTT.